Presented here are 8 T cell receptor beta chains from one specimen sequenced in a study of metastatic and nonmetastatic thyroid tumors. Thyroid surgery was preceded by no treatment in any patient. TCRdb reanalyzed the PCR reads via MiXCR. Found here are approximately 60,000 clones, 25% to 30% of them singletons; the top ten hold approximately 15%. Sequenced: blood. The receptors originated from a female donor with papillary thyroid cancer or a benign thyroid nodule (not recorded which). Some clones in this sample may be carry-over from other donors' samples.

The rearrangement links TRBV6-2 or TRBV6-3 to TRBJ2-3; D may correspond to TRBD1 or TRBD2 (5 bases each). Trimming stripped 5 bases from V and 0 bases from J, with 9 bases between. Germline CDR1 reads MNHEY; CDR2 reads SVGEGT. The CDR3 loop spans 14 amino acids. This CDR3 is CASSRWGSTDTQYF. The DNA of the CDR3 is TGTGCCAGCAGTCGGTGGGGGAGCACAGATACGCAGTATTTT.

CDR3 in amino acids: CASSHLADSTDTQYF. The CDR3 DNA is TGTGCCAGCAGTCACTTAGCGGACAGCACAGATACGCAGTATTTT. The genes are TRBV6-5 and TRBJ2-3, with a possible D match to TRBD2 (6 bases). CDR1 is MNHEY and CDR2 is SVGAGI in the germline V gene. V dropped 5 bases and J dropped 0 bases, with 12 bases sitting between them. The CDR3 consists of 15 residues.

This clone has a single count. The genes are TRBV9 and TRBJ2-7; possibly TRBD2 for D (6 bases). Germline V gives CDR1 SGDLS, CDR2 YYNGEE. CDR3 size: 15 residues. Trimming stripped 3 bases from V and 0 bases from J, with 13 bases between. The CDR3 DNA reads as TGTGCCAGCAGCGCCTCTAGCGTTTACTCCTACGAGCAGTACTTC. This codes for CASSASSVYSYEQYF.

The gene calls are TRBV20-1 and TRBJ2-3, with 12 bases fitting TRBD2. Losses at the gene ends were 6 bases for V and 1 base for J; bases not matched to a gene: 14. The CDR3 totals 18 residues. The germline V gene encodes CDR1 DFQATT and CDR2 SNEGSKA (reference sequence). DNA for the CDR3: TGCAGTGCGTTTGGTGGACTAGCGGGAAGAGAGGGCACAGATACGCAGTATTTT. This translates into CSAFGGLAGREGTDTQYF.

In this sample, this clone is medium-sized. V and J are TRBV10-1 and TRBJ1-1, with no clear D. Trimming took 2 bases from V and 1 from J, leaving 5 bases between them. The V gene's germline CDR1 is WNHNN and CDR2 SYGVQD (reference sequence). The CDR3 runs 13 residues. CDR3 in amino acids: CASSEARNTEAFF. CDR3 DNA: TGCGCCAGCAGTGAGGCCAGGAACACTGAAGCTTTCTTT.

A few counts support this clone. This rearrangement joins TRBV2 to TRBJ2-1, with D tentatively TRBD1 (6 bases). Germline-derived CDR1 and CDR2 are SNHLY and FYNNEI. The V end was cut by 6 bases, the J end by 3 bases, with 9 bases between. The CDR3 spans 13 residues. CDR3 amino acids: CASRQTGYNEQFF. The CDR3 nucleotides read TGTGCCAGCAGACAGACAGGCTACAATGAGCAGTTCTTC.

This clone was counted between two and nine times. CDR3 loop: CASSWIEGTDTQYF. CDR3 nucleotide sequence: TGTGCCAGCAGTTGGATAGAGGGCACAGATACGCAGTATTTT. The chain recombines TRBV6-2 or TRBV6-3 with TRBJ2-3; D is undetermined. Germline V gene lookup returns CDR1 MNHEY and CDR2 SVGEGT. The CDR3 extends over 14 amino acids. Trimming left V 4 bases short and J 1 base short, with 9 bases between.

This chain joins TRBV5-8 and TRBJ1-1, with D maybe TRBD1 (5 bases). CDR3 length equals 13 residues. V lost 6 bases to trimming and J lost 10 bases, with 19 bases between them. Per germline, CDR1 SGHTS and CDR2 YDEGEE. CDR3 DNA sequence: TGTGCCAGCACCCGACGGGGGTTCGAAGGAGCTTTCTTT. Translated, it gives CASTRRGFEGAFF.